This T cell receptor beta chain came from a study of regulatory T cells in long-lasting Graves disease. With iRepertoire HTBI primers and Arm-PCR of CDR3 regions, TCR beta libraries were built. A single record per CDR3 protein comes from TCRdb applying MiXCR to the multiplex PCR reads. The sample records hundreds of thousands of distinct CDR3 sequences, roughly a sixth being singletons. Broader study findings: Persistent disease samples used TRBV28, TRBJ1-2 and TRBJ2-5 preferentially.

The sample's time point: newly diagnosed GD, antithyroid drugs for less than 3 months. Extracted PBMC RNA gave rise to the TCR library. Germline V gene data show CDR1 as SQVTM and CDR2 as ANQGSEA. The CDR3 has 14 residues. V gave up 7 bases and J gave up 4 bases, with 19 bases separating them. This clonotype was seen at least ten times. Its antigen remains unknown. These records were also assigned to another study, of T cells in Graves' hyperthyroidism and ophthalmopathy.

This TCR was sampled from a woman aged 35-60 years with Graves disease. V usage is TRBV29-1 and J usage is TRBJ1-1, with D possibly matching TRBD1 (6 bases). The sample in question was peripheral blood mononuclear cells (PBMCs), obtained at new diagnosis, from a patient treated with antithyroid drugs. This CDR3 is CSGGAGALATEAFF. CDR3 sequence (DNA): TGCAGCGGGGGGGCGGGGGCGCTGGCCACTGAAGCTTTCTTT.